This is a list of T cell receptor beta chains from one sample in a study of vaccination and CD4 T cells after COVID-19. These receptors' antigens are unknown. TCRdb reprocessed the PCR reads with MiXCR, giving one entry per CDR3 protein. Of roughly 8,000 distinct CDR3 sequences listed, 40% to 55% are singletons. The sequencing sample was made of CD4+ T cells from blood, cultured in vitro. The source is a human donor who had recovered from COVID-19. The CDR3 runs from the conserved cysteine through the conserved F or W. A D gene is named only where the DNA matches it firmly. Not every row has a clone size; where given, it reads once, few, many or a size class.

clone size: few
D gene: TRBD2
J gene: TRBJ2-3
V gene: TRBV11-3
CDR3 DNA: TGTGCCAGCAGCTTTCTAGCGGGAGGGGCGGATACGCAGTATTTT
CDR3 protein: CASSFLAGGADTQYF

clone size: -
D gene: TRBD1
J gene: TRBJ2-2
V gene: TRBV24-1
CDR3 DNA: TGTGCCACCAGTGACCCTACAGGGGGCCCCGGGGAGCTGTTTTTT
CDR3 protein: CATSDPTGGPGELFF

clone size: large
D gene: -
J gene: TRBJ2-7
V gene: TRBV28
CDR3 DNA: TGTGCCAGCAGTTCAACCCGGACAGTGAGAGAGCAGTACTTC
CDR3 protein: CASSSTRTVREQYF

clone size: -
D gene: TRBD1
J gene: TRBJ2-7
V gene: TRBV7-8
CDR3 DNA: TGTGCCAGCAGCGGGGACAGGGGAACCCGCTACGAGCAGTACTTC
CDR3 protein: CASSGDRGTRYEQYF

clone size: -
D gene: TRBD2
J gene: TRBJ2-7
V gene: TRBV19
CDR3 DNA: TGTGCCACTCCCTCCGGACTAGCGGCCCCACAGCAGTACTTC
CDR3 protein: CATPSGLAAPQQYF

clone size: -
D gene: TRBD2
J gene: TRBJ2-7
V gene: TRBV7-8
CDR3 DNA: TGTGCCAGCAGCTATAGCGGGGGGGCGGGAGAGCAGTACTTC
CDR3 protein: CASSYSGGAGEQYF

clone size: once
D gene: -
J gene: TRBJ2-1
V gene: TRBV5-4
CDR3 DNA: TGTGCCAGCAGCCCCGAAGCCGGACGGTACAATGAGCAGTTCTTC
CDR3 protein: CASSPEAGRYNEQFF

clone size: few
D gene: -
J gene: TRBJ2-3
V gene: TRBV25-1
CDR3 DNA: TGTGCCAGCAGTGGCAGGACTAGCACAGATACGCAGTATTTT
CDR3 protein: CASSGRTSTDTQYF

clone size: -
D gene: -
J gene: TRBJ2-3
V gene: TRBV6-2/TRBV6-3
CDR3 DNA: TGTGCCAGCAGTTTATCCGGAGATACGCAGTATTTT
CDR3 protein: CASSLSGDTQYF

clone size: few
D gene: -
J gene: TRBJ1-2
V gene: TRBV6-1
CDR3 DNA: TGTGCCAGCAGTGTCGGACGGGAGCGAGGCTACACCTTC
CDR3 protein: CASSVGRERGYTF

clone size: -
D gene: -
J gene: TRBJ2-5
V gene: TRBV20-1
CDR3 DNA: TGCAGTGCTAGAGATGGGGGGCGGGAGACCCAGTACTTC
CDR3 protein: CSARDGGRETQYF

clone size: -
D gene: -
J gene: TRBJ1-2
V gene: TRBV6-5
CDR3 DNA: TGTGCCAGCAGTTACTCGCAGGGCCGGTATGGCTACACCTTC
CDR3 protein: CASSYSQGRYGYTF

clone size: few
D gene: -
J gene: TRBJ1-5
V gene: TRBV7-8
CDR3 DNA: TGTGCCAGCAGCTTAGGACAAACGACCTGGAATCAGCCCCAGCATTTT
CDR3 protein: CASSLGQTTWNQPQHF

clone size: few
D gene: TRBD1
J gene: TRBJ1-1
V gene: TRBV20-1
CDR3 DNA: TGCAGTGCTGGACAGGGGGCCACTGAAGCTTTCTTT
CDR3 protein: CSAGQGATEAFF

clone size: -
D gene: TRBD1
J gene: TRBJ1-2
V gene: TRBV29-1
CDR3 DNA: TGCAGCGTTGATCTCACTACAGGGGAAGGCTACACCTTC
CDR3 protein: CSVDLTTGEGYTF

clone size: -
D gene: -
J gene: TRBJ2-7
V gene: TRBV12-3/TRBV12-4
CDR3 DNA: TGTGCCAGCACCCTATCGGGACTTCTATCCGAGCAGTACTTC
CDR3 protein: CASTLSGLLSEQYF

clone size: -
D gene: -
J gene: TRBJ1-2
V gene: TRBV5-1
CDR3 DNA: TGCGCCAGCAGGACTACTAGCGGGAGTAGCGGCTATGGCTACACCTTC
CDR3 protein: CASRTTSGSSGYGYTF

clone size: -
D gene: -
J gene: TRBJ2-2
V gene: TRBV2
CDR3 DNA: TGTGCCAGCAGGGACCTCACCGGGGAGCTGTTTTTT
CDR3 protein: CASRDLTGELFF

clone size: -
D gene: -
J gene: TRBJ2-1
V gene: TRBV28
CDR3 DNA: TGTGCCAGCGGCCCACCTTTGCCCAATGAGCAGTTCTTC
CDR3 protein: CASGPPLPNEQFF

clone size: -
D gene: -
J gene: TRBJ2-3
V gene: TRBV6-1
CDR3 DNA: TGTGCCAGCAGTACCCTGACACGTACGGATACGCAGTATTTT
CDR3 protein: CASSTLTRTDTQYF

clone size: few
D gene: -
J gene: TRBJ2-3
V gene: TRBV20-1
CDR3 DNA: TGCAGTGCTAGACCTGGCCGGGACATCGGTTCGCAGTATTTT
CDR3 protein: CSARPGRDIGSQYF

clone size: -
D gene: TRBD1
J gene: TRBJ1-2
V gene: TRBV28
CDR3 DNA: TGTGCCAGCAGCCGAGGGACAGGGGGGGGCTATGGCTACACCTTC
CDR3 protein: CASSRGTGGGYGYTF

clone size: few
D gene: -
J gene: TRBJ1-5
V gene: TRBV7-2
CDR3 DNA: TGTGCCAGCAGCTTAATAGGGGGGGGTCAGCCCCAGCATTTT
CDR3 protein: CASSLIGGGQPQHF

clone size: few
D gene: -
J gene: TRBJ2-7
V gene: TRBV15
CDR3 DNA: TGTGCCACCAGCAGAGATGGAAACCCTAGCGTAGTCTACGAGCAGTACTTC
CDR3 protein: CATSRDGNPSVVYEQYF

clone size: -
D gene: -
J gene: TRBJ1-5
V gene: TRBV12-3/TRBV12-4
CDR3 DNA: TGTGCCAGCAGTTTAAAGTTATCGGAATATAGCAATCAGCCCCAGCATTTT
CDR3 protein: CASSLKLSEYSNQPQHF

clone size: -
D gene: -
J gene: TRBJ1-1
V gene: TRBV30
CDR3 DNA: TGTGCCTGCGGACAGCGGTCTGAAGCTTTCTTT
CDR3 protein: CACGQRSEAFF

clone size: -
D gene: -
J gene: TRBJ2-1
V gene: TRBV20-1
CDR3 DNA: TGCAGTGCTAGAGATCTTGCGTGGGACGGTTACAATGAGCAGTTCTTC
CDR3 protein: CSARDLAWDGYNEQFF

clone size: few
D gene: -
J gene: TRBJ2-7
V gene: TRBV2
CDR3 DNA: TGTGCCAGCAGCCAAACCACGTACGAGCAGTACTTC
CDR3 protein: CASSQTTYEQYF

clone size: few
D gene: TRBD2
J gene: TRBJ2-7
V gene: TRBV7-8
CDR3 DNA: TGTGCCAGCAGCTTAGCGAGGACTAGGGCCTACGAGCAGTACTTC
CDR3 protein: CASSLARTRAYEQYF

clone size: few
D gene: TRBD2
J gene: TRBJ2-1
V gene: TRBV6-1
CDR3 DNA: TGTGCCACCCAAACTCGGGGGGAGTACAATGAGCAGTTCTTC
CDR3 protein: CATQTRGEYNEQFF

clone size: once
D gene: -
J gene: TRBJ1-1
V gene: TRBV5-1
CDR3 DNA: TGCGCCAGCAGCTTGAGGCCCGGGGAGAGGAACACTGAAGCTTTCTTT
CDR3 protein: CASSLRPGERNTEAFF

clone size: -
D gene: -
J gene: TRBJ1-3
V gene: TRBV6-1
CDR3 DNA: TGTGCCAGCAGGGCCGGGACACCCGGAAACACCATATATTTT
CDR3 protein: CASRAGTPGNTIYF